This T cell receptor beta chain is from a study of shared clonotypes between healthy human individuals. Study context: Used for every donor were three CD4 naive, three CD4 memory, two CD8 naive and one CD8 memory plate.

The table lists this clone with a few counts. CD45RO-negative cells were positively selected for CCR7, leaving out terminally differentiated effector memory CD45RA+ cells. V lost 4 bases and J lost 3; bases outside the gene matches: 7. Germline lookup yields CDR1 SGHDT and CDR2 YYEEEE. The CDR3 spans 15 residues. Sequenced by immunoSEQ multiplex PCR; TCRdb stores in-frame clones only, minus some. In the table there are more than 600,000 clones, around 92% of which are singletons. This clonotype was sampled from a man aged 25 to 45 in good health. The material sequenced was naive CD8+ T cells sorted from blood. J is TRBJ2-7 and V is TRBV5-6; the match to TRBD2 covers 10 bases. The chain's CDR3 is CASSKRTSGNYEQYF. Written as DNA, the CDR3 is TGTGCCAGCAGCAAGAGGACTAGCGGCAACTACGAGCAGTACTTC.